A single sample is the source of the 19 T cell receptor beta chains below, sequenced in a study of low-dose radiotherapy and immunotherapy resistance in tumors. Specified time point: before trial treatment. Alpha and beta chains were covered, as first-strand cDNA relied on TRAV- and TRBV-specific primers. TCRs were put through roughly 20 PCR cycles of amplification with Phusion. A constant-region primer and the V-primer adapter served as the primer pair. MiXCR, run by TCRdb on the reads, gives a single entry per CDR3 protein. Here the sample spans around 79,000 distinct CDR3 sequences, under 20% being singletons. Sequenced here: PBMCs, sampled before treatment. Every receptor here comes from a male donor with prostate cancer.

This clonotype was picked up many times. V gene TRBV12-3 or TRBV12-4 combines with J gene TRBJ1-5, with unresolved D. This CDR3 region has 14 residues. V lost 3 bases and J 4 bases, leaving 10 bases between the germline ends. The CDR3 region has the DNA TGTGCCAGCAGTTTCGGGCCAGCAAATCAGCCCCAGCATTTT. Translated: CASSFGPANQPQHF.

This clonotype appeared many times. This rearrangement joins TRBV5-1 to TRBJ2-7; 7 bases are a match to TRBD2. The CDR3 runs to 16 residues. The germline CDR1 and CDR2 sequences are SGHRS and YFSETQ. Trimming removed 0 bases from V and 0 bases from J; junction bases left unmatched: 6. The CDR3 reads CASSLDLAASSYEQYF. As DNA, the CDR3 is TGCGCCAGCAGCTTGGATCTAGCGGCTAGCTCCTACGAGCAGTACTTC.

This clonotype was seen ten or more times. The V and J genes are TRBV7-9 and TRBJ2-2; D not certain. Trimming stripped 6 bases from V and 4 bases from J, with 6 bases between. CDR3 length: 12 residues. Germline values: CDR1 SEHNR, CDR2 FQNEAQ (reference sequence). CDR3 in amino acids: CASRLGTGELFF. The CDR3 region has the DNA TGTGCCAGCAGGTTGGGCACCGGGGAGCTGTTTTTT.

This clonotype was detected a few times. The rearrangement links TRBV13 to TRBJ2-3, with TRBD1 as a possible D gene (5 bases). Germline loops: CDR1 PRHDT, CDR2 FYEKMQ (reference sequence). CDR3 length: 14 residues. V gave up 5 bases and J gave up 5 bases, with 14 bases separating them. Here the CDR3 DNA reads TGTGCCAGCAGCCAGGACCCGCAGGGAGATACGCAGTATTTT. Protein sequence: CASSQDPQGDTQYF.

The table lists this clonotype with many counts. This chain links TRBV28 with TRBJ1-5; the match to TRBD1 covers 12 bases. Germline CDR1 MDHEN, CDR2 SYDVKM. CDR3 size: 22 residues. V shed 2 bases, J shed 2 bases, and the junction held 19 bases outside the gene matches. The CDR3 DNA is TGTGCCAGCAGTTTAGTCGCTGGGTGGGACAGGGGGCTCTCGGGCCGCAATCAGCCCCAGCATTTT. Amino acids: CASSLVAGWDRGLSGRNQPQHF. The entire variable domain, with the rest obtained from reference TRBV28 and TRBJ1-5, is as follows: DVKVTQSSRYLVKRTGEKVFLECVQDMDHENMFWYRQDPGLGLRLIYFSYDVKMKEKGDIPEGYSVSREKKERFSLILESASTNQTSMYLCASSLVAGWDRGLSGRNQPQHFGDGTRLSIL.

This clonotype came up many times. The V call is TRBV5-4, the J call TRBJ2-2, with unresolved D. The V end was cut by 5 bases, the J end by 2 bases, with 7 bases between. CDR1 SGHNT and CDR2 YYREEE come from the germline V gene (reference sequence). The CDR3 loop spans 13 amino acids. The CDR3 is CASRRGNTGELFF. CDR3 in DNA: TGTGCCAGCAGGAGAGGAAACACCGGGGAGCTGTTTTTT.

This clonotype has ten or more counts. The genes are TRBV7-2 and TRBJ2-1; tentatively, D is TRBD1 (6 bases). The CDR3 has 11 residues. V lost 8 bases and J 5 bases, leaving 7 bases between the germline ends. CDR1 is SGHTA, CDR2 FQGNSA, per germline. This chain's CDR3 is CASGQHNEQFF. The CDR3 DNA follows: TGTGCCAGCGGACAGCACAATGAGCAGTTCTTC.

A note on this clonotype: A far larger clone is one base from this, pointing to a likely read error. The chain couples TRBV5-3 to TRBJ2-7; 7 bases align to TRBD2. TRBV5-3 is an open reading frame whose function is uncertain. The CDR3 is 15 amino acids. Trimming cost V 4 bases and J 7 bases; bases outside gene matches: 14. CDR3 region: CARSGGGPAVNEQYF. Written as DNA, the CDR3 is TGTGCCAGAAGCGGGGGAGGGCCGGCCGTCAATGAGCAGTACTTC.

This clonotype came up many times. The J gene is TRBJ2-2, the V gene TRBV9; TRBD2 matches at 8 bases. CDR1 is SGDLS, CDR2 YYNGEE, per germline. The CDR3 length is 15 residues. V gave up 3 bases and J gave up 2 bases; unmatched junction bases: 3. CDR3 residues: CASSESGRNTGELFF. CDR3 DNA sequence: TGTGCCAGCAGCGAGAGCGGGAGAAACACCGGGGAGCTGTTTTTT. The whole variable domain, remainder taken from reference TRBV9 and TRBJ2-2, is DSGVTQTPKHLITATGQRVTLRCSPRSGDLSVYWYQQSLDQGLQFLIQYYNGEERAKGNILERFSAQQFPDLHSELNLSSLELGDSALYFCASSESGRNTGELFFGEGSRLTVL.

This clonotype occurred many times. The chain employs TRBV6-2 or TRBV6-3 and TRBJ2-5, with 7 bases lining up with TRBD1. Looked up from germline, CDR1 is MNHEY and CDR2 is SVGEGT. This CDR3 has 14 residues. V lost 5 bases to trimming and J lost 3 bases; unmatched junction nucleotides: 6. CDR3 bases: TGTGCCAGCAGTGTGAACAGGGGAAAAGAGACCCAGTACTTC. This sequence encodes CASSVNRGKETQYF.

This clonotype showed up many times. The chain recombines TRBV7-8 with TRBJ2-5, with D uncertain. This CDR3 region has 13 residues. Germline CDR1 reads SGHVS; CDR2 reads FQNEAQ. Trimming left V 5 bases short and J 4 bases short, with 11 bases between. This CDR3 is CASSHTSSETQYF. In nucleotides, the CDR3 is TGTGCCAGCAGCCACACAAGCTCAGAGACCCAGTACTTC. Based on the CDR3 plus reference TRBV7-8 and TRBJ2-5, the full variable domain is GAGVSQSPRYKVAKRGQDVALRCDPISGHVSLFWYQQALGQGPEFLTYFQNEAQLDKSGLPSDRFFAERPEGSVSTLKIQRTQQEDSAVYLCASSHTSSETQYFGPGTRLLVL.

In its sample, this clonotype was seen many times. This chain links TRBV28 with TRBJ2-2; D may be TRBD2 (5 bases). V was cut by 6 bases and J by 3 bases, with 8 bases left in between. CDR1 and CDR2 from the germline V gene are MDHEN and SYDVKM. The CDR3 contains 13 residues. CDR3 coding DNA: TGTGCCAGCAGACGGGAACACACCGGGGAGCTGTTTTTT. This gives the protein CASRREHTGELFF.

This clonotype was found many times. The genes are TRBV27 and TRBJ2-5, with a tentative D call TRBD1 (5 bases). The CDR3 is made up of 15 amino acids. V was cut by 2 bases and J by 0 bases, with 10 bases left in between. Germline-derived CDR1 and CDR2 are MNHEY and SMNVEV (reference sequence). CDR3: CASSLRQYYQETQYF. CDR3 in DNA: TGTGCCAGCAGTTTACGACAGTACTACCAAGAGACCCAGTACTTC.

This clonotype was observed many times. V and J are TRBV5-6 and TRBJ1-3; 8 nucleotides match TRBD1. Trimming took 2 bases from V and 0 from J; bases not matched to a gene: 4. The CDR3 is 16 residues long. Germline V gene data show CDR1 as SGHDT and CDR2 as YYEEEE. CDR3 region: CASSFPGGSSGNTIYF. The DNA for the CDR3 is TGTGCCAGCAGCTTCCCAGGGGGCTCCTCTGGAAACACCATATATTTT.

This clonotype was recorded at least ten times. The V and J genes are TRBV30 and TRBJ2-2, with D possibly being TRBD2 (6 bases). Per germline, CDR1 GTSNPN and CDR2 SVGIG (reference sequence). This CDR3 has 14 amino acids. Trimming left V 3 bases short and J 6 bases short, with 14 bases between. CDR3 coding DNA: TGTGCCTGGAGATTGTACTCGGGAGCCGGGGAGCTGTTTTTT. Translated: CAWRLYSGAGELFF.

This clonotype was detected many times. The chain combines TRBV14 with TRBJ1-1, with no clear D. From germline, CDR1 is SGHDN and CDR2 FVKESK. The CDR3 is 15 residues long. V was cut by 1 base and J by 12 bases, with 21 bases left in between. The CDR3 coding sequence is TGTGCCAGCAGCCAAGTCCTGACCCCGCTTTATAGCCCTTTCTTT. Translated: CASSQVLTPLYSPFF.

This clonotype showed up many times. The J gene is TRBJ2-5, the V gene TRBV12-5; D gene uncertain. CDR1 is LGHNT and CDR2 is FRNRAP in the germline V gene. This CDR3 spans 14 amino acids. The V and J ends lost 6 bases and 5 bases respectively, with 16 bases between them. The CDR3 sequence is CASGNSNSGETQYF. In nucleotides, the CDR3 is TGTGCTAGTGGCAACTCTAATAGTGGGGAGACCCAGTACTTC.

This clonotype has at least ten counts. The chain carries TRBV18 and TRBJ1-2; D might be TRBD1 (6 bases). V dropped 6 bases and J dropped 0 bases, with 11 bases sitting between them. CDR1 and CDR2 from the germline V gene are KGHSH and LQKENI. CDR3 length: 14 residues. The DNA for the CDR3 is TGTGCCAGCTCCCCGGGACAATCTAACTATGGCTACACCTTC. The encoded protein is CASSPGQSNYGYTF.

This clonotype was observed many times. The chain links TRBV11-2 to TRBJ2-7; TRBD1 aligns across 7 bases. Germline V gene lookup returns CDR1 SGHAT and CDR2 FQNNGV. This CDR3 contains 13 residues. Trimming cost V 2 bases and J 3 bases; bases outside gene matches: 1. This CDR3 is CASSLRGLYEQYF. CDR3 DNA: TGTGCCAGCAGCTTAAGGGGGCTCTACGAGCAGTACTTC.